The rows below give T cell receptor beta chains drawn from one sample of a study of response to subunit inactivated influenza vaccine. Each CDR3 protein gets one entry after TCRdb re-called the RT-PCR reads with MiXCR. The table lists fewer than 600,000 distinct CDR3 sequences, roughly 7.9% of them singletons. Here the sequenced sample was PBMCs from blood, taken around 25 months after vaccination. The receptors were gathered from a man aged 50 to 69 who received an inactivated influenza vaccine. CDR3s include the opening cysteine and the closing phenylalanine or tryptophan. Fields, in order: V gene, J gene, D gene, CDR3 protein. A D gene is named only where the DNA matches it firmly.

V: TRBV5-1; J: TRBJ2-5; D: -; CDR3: CASSPAGERETQYF
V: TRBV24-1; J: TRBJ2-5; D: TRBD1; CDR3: CATSDWGQGARETQYF
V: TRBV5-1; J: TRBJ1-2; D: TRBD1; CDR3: CASSPTGWNYGYTF
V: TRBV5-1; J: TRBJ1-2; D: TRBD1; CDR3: CASSTQGDRGYGYTF
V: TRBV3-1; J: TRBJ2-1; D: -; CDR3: CASSQDGDRFSQLEQFF
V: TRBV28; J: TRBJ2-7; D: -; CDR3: CASSLRSPWSYEQYF
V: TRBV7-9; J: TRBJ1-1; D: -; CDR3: CASSTTRRPNTEAFF
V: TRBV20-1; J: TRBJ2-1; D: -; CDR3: CSAIRGPYNEPEFF
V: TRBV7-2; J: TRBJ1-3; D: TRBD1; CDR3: CASSPDRGGGNTIYF
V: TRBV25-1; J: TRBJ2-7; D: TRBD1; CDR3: CASQDRVEYEQYF
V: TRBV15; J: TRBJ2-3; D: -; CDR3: CATSTESGPGTDTQYF
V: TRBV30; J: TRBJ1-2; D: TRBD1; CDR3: CAWGGQGNYGYTF
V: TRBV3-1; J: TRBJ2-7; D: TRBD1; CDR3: CASSQGAGGYYEQYF